These 21 T cell receptor beta chains came from one sample sequenced in a study of cytomegalovirus exposure and HLA in healthy donors. Using immunoSEQ multiplex PCR, the repertoire was profiled, and TCRdb retains in-frame clones only, with some absent. This table has about 150,000 clones, about 89% appearing once. The specimen was PBMCs. The receptors were sampled from a man younger than 35 in good health and CMV-seronegative.

The chain employs TRBV11-2 and TRBJ2-7; D unresolved. The germline gives CDR1 SGHAT, CDR2 FQNNGV. V shed 1 base and J shed 1 base, with 11 bases lying between them. The CDR3 covers 15 residues. CDR3 protein: CASSLAKFRSYEQYF. CDR3 in DNA: TGTGCCAGCAGCTTAGCTAAGTTTAGATCCTACGAGCAGTACTTC.

The rearrangement joins TRBV7-2 to TRBJ1-2, with TRBD1 matching 10 bases. J gave up 5 bases and V 1 base, and 10 bases lay outside the gene matches. The CDR3 length is 17 residues. CDR1 and CDR2 (germline): SGHTA, FQGNSA. This CDR3 reads CASSLVISEDRGYGYTF. The CDR3 nucleotides read TGTGCCAGCAGCTTAGTAATATCAGAGGACAGGGGGTATGGCTACACCTTC.

V gene TRBV5-1 combines with J gene TRBJ1-1; TRBD1 agrees at 8 bases. The junction had 9 bases not matched to a gene; V was cut back by 2 bases and J by 6 bases. Germline CDR1 is SGHRS and CDR2 is YFSETQ. The CDR3 spans 15 residues. The CDR3: CASSFAQGDGSEAFF. The CDR3 nucleotides read TGCGCCAGCAGCTTTGCACAGGGGGACGGCTCTGAAGCTTTCTTT.

CDR3 nucleotide sequence: TGTGCCAGCAGCCCGCAAGTCGGCACTGAAGCTTTCTTT. The encoded protein is CASSPQVGTEAFF. The chain combines TRBV11-1 with TRBJ1-1; no definite D call. The CDR3 is 13 residues long. Trimming shortened V by 5 bases and J by 4 bases, and 11 bases separated the two germline ends. CDR1 is SGHAT and CDR2 is FQDESV in the germline V gene (reference sequence).

This chain connects TRBV7-2 to TRBJ1-5, with D possibly matching TRBD1 (6 bases). The CDR3 is 18 amino acids. Germline V gene data show CDR1 as SGHTA and CDR2 as FQGNSA. V lost 5 bases and J lost 2, with 22 bases in between. The CDR3 region is CASSLPRGGAVGNQPQHF. For the CDR3, the DNA is TGTGCCAGCAGCCTGCCCCGGGGGGGGGCTGTGGGCAATCAGCCCCAGCATTTT.

The V call is TRBV6-5, the J call TRBJ1-5; unclear D gene. CDR1 is MNHEY, CDR2 SVGAGI, per germline. V was clipped by 0 bases and J by 6 bases, with 6 bases between them. The CDR3 sequence is 13 residues long. The CDR3 nucleotides are TGTGCCAGCAGTTACTCGGGCAGTCAGCCCCAGCATTTT. It encodes CASSYSGSQPQHF.

The rearrangement uses TRBV30 and TRBJ2-3, with 9 bases aligning to TRBD1. From germline, CDR1 is GTSNPN and CDR2 SVGIG (reference sequence). The CDR3 extends over 14 amino acids. After removal of 3 bases from V and 4 bases from J, the junction contained 5 bases not matched to a gene. The CDR3 loop reads CAWRGTGKADTQYF. Written as DNA, the CDR3 is TGTGCCTGGAGAGGGACAGGGAAGGCAGATACGCAGTATTTT.

This clone was observed a few times. V and J are TRBV28 and TRBJ2-5, with 8 bases that match TRBD2. The CDR3 is made up of 18 amino acids. V lost 6 bases to trimming and J lost 4 bases; unmatched junction nucleotides: 19. The germline gives CDR1 MDHEN, CDR2 SYDVKM. The CDR3 DNA follows: TGTGCCAGCAGCCCATCACCGGGACTAGGGACGCTGGGAGAGACCCAGTACTTC. It specifies CASSPSPGLGTLGETQYF.

This clone was picked up one time. The CDR3 DNA sequence: TGTGCCAGCAGCGTCTCCGGGACTAGCGCCGGGGAGCTGTTTTTT. Encoded protein: CASSVSGTSAGELFF. This chain joins TRBV9 and TRBJ2-2; 10 bases match TRBD2. CDR3 length: 15 amino acids. V gave up 2 bases and J gave up 6 bases; unmatched junction bases: 4. Germline V gene sequence: CDR1 SGDLS, CDR2 YYNGEE.

V is TRBV7-2 and J is TRBJ2-1; 8 bases are a match to TRBD2. Germline V gives CDR1 SGHTA, CDR2 FQGNSA. The V gene end was trimmed by 5 bases and the J gene end by 7 bases; junction bases not matched to a gene: 7. The CDR3 is 14 amino acids. The CDR3 sequence is CASSKVASGNEQFF. The CDR3 DNA sequence: TGTGCCAGCAGCAAGGTAGCTAGCGGGAATGAGCAGTTCTTC.

The V and J genes are TRBV5-6 and TRBJ2-1; D may be TRBD1 (5 bases). This CDR3 has 14 amino acids. CDR1 SGHDT and CDR2 YYEEEE come from the germline V gene. The V end lost 5 bases, the J end lost 5 bases, and 14 bases lay between the germline ends. The CDR3: CASSKTVEDNEQFF. CDR3 nucleotides: TGTGCCAGCAGTAAGACAGTTGAGGACAATGAGCAGTTCTTC.

This chain uses TRBV7-7 with TRBJ2-3; 8 nucleotides match TRBD2. The CDR3 totals 17 residues. The trim removed 4 bases at V and 2 bases at J, leaving 11 bases unmatched. In germline, CDR1 is SSHAT, CDR2 FNYEAQ (reference sequence). The CDR3: CASSSGLAEKDTDTQYF. Written as DNA, the CDR3 is TGTGCCAGCAGCTCCGGACTAGCCGAGAAAGACACAGATACGCAGTATTTT.

Notes on this clone: The sample holds other DNA sequences that translate to the same CDR3. This rearrangement joins TRBV6-5 to TRBJ2-7; D is possibly TRBD1 (6 bases). The V end lost 6 bases, the J end lost 1 base, and 7 bases lay between the germline ends. CDR3 size: 12 residues. CDR1 is MNHEY and CDR2 is SVGAGI in the germline V gene. The CDR3 sequence: CASRDSSYEQYF. The CDR3 nucleotides read TGTGCCAGCAGGGACAGTTCCTACGAGCAGTACTTC.

The chain has TRBV10-3 and TRBJ2-3, with 11 bases fitting TRBD2. The CDR3 runs to 15 residues. Germline trimming cut 4 bases from V and 3 bases from J; bases unmatched to any gene: 3. Germline V gene sequence: CDR1 ENHRY, CDR2 SYGVKD. The CDR3 region has the DNA TGTGCCATCAGTGCTACTAGCGGGAGAACAGATACGCAGTATTTT. Protein sequence: CAISATSGRTDTQYF.

V usage is TRBV19 and J usage is TRBJ2-3, with D tentatively TRBD1 (5 bases). The V gene lost 5 bases and the J gene lost 4 bases, with 16 bases spanning the gap. This CDR3 comprises 15 residues. Germline values: CDR1 LNHDA, CDR2 SQIVND (reference sequence). The DNA for the CDR3 is TGTGCCAGTAGTCGTGCCAGGGCACGAGCAGATACGCAGTATTTT. Translating it yields CASSRARARADTQYF.

This chain's CDR3 is CASSGPLGGDTEAFF. For the CDR3, the DNA is TGTGCCAGCAGTGGGCCCCTGGGGGGAGACACTGAAGCTTTCTTT. The rearrangement joins TRBV25-1 to TRBJ1-1, with D tentatively TRBD1 (5 bases). Germline CDR1 MGHDK, CDR2 SYGVNS. The CDR3 runs 15 residues. The ends were cut back, 4 bases at V and 3 bases at J, with 15 bases in the middle.

The rearrangement links TRBV7-2 to TRBJ2-7; D gene ambiguous. The CDR3 consists of 12 residues. Trimming took 1 base from V and 3 from J, leaving 4 bases between them. Germline assignment: CDR1 SGHTA and CDR2 FQGNSA. This CDR3 reads CASSLGDYEQYV. The DNA for the CDR3 is TGTGCCAGCAGCTTAGGAGACTACGAGCAGTACGTC.

To note about this clone: The same CDR3 can be traced to other DNA sequences in this sample. This sequence joins TRBV9 and TRBJ2-2; 9 bases agree with TRBD1. Trimming at V came to 0 bases and at J to 5 bases, leaving 2 bases not matched to a gene. The CDR3 runs 15 residues. Germline V gene sequence: CDR1 SGDLS, CDR2 YYNGEE. CDR3 sequence: CASSVGQGGTGELFF. In DNA, the CDR3 is TGTGCCAGCAGCGTAGGACAGGGGGGTACCGGGGAGCTGTTTTTT.

V is TRBV18 and J is TRBJ1-5; TRBD1 agrees at 10 bases. V shed 4 bases and J 7 bases; nucleotides not matched to a gene: 10. From germline, CDR1 is KGHSH and CDR2 LQKENI. The CDR3 has 16 residues. DNA of the CDR3: TGTGCCAGCTCACTCGCGGACAGGGGGTCTAGCCAGCCCCAGCATTTT. Translating gives CASSLADRGSSQPQHF.

DNA for the CDR3: TGTGCCAGCTCACCCGGGACTCCTAAAGAGACCCAGTACTTC. Amino acids: CASSPGTPKETQYF. This chain joins TRBV18 and TRBJ2-5, with a possible D match to TRBD2 (6 bases). The CDR3 covers 14 residues. Germline CDR1 and CDR2: KGHSH and LQKENI. V dropped 3 bases and J dropped 3 bases, with 11 bases sitting between them.

The chain recombines TRBV5-1 with TRBJ2-5, with 8 nucleotides matching TRBD1. Germline V CDR1 and CDR2: SGHRS, YFSETQ. V trimming: 2 bases; J trimming: 2 bases; junction bases outside the gene matches: 5. This CDR3 is 15 amino acids long. The CDR3 region is CASSFTGGTQETQYF. The CDR3 DNA sequence: TGCGCCAGCAGCTTTACAGGGGGAACACAAGAGACCCAGTACTTC.